The T cell receptor (beta chain) described here comes from a study of cytomegalovirus exposure and HLA in healthy donors. General study findings and limits: V- and J-gene trimming in TCR beta was tied to a missense DCLRE1C variant by an analysis performed later. An Asian-associated ancestry cluster reportedly showed fewer N-insertions than the roughly 670-donor mean in a later analysis.

PCR was performed using 60 Vbeta and 13 Jbeta primers. This table comes from immunoSEQ multiplex PCR, and its TCRdb copy is limited to in-frame clones, with some not included. The repertoire holds 100,000 or so clones, with around 15% as singletons. As to this clone: The antigen remains unidentified.

Germline V gene lookup returns CDR1 SGDLS and CDR2 YYNGEE. The V and J ends lost 3 bases and 1 base, in that order; junction bases with no gene match: 3. This CDR3 comprises 15 residues. The sequence came from a female donor in good health and CMV-seronegative. J is TRBJ1-3 and V is TRBV9, with 8 bases aligning to TRBD1. Sequencing used PBMCs. The CDR3 spells CASSENRGSGNTIYF. The CDR3 region has the DNA TGTGCCAGCAGCGAGAACAGGGGGTCTGGAAACACCATATATTTT.